These T cell receptor beta chains were read from a single sample in a study of patients and donors after allogeneic stem cell transplantation. Each CDR3 protein gets one entry after TCRdb re-called the RT-PCR reads with MiXCR. In the table there are 50,000 to 60,000 distinct CDR3 sequences, 13% of which are singletons. Sequences were obtained from blood, either unsorted or a sorted T cell fraction (not recorded which). The receptors originated from a human donor who was either an allogeneic HSCT recipient or a stem cell or donor lymphocyte infusion donor (not recorded which). It is not recorded whose cells these are; they may come from a transplant donor. Each CDR3 is given with its conserved first and last residue. A D gene is named only where the DNA matches it firmly. Clone size appears in some rows only: once, few, many, or a class for an expanded clone.

>TRBJ2-5|-|-|TRBV12-3/TRBV12-4
TGTGCCAGCAGTCTACAGGGTGAAGAGACCCAGTACTTC
CASSLQGEETQYF
>TRBJ2-1|TRBD1|-|TRBV12-3/TRBV12-4
TGTGCCAGCAGTTTGGCCGGGACAGTATCTAATGAGCAGTTCTTC
CASSLAGTVSNEQFF
>TRBJ2-7|TRBD2|-|TRBV20-1
TGCAGTGCTATGGGACTAGCGGGAGTCTACGAGCAGTACTTC
CSAMGLAGVYEQYF
>TRBJ1-1|-|many|TRBV20-1
TGCAGTGCTAGAGAGCCAGCTGAAGCTTTCTTT
CSAREPAEAFF
>TRBJ2-5|TRBD2|few|TRBV5-1
TGCGCCAGCAGCTTGGCCTTCGAAGGACTAGCGGGCGAGGGGGAGACCCAGTACTTC
CASSLAFEGLAGEGETQYF
>TRBJ2-5|-|-|TRBV7-2
TGTGCCAGCAGCTCTCACGCCGAAGAGACCCAGTACTTC
CASSSHAEETQYF
>TRBJ1-5|TRBD1|many|TRBV6-5
TGTGCCAGCAGCCCGACAGGGAGGGACAATCAGCCCCAGCATTTT
CASSPTGRDNQPQHF
>TRBJ2-1|-|-|TRBV27
TGTGCCAGCAGCCTCCCCGACTACTCGGGTGAGCAGTTCTTC
CASSLPDYSGEQFF
>TRBJ2-7|-|many|TRBV18
TGTGCCAGCTCACCCCCAGGGGGGCGCTTGGCTTACGAGCAGTACTTC
CASSPPGGRLAYEQYF
>TRBJ1-2|-|-|TRBV7-9
TGTGCCAGCAGCTTAGTACACTTAGCTAACTATGGCTACACCTTC
CASSLVHLANYGYTF
>TRBJ2-2|TRBD1|few|TRBV24-1
TGTGCCACCAGTGACAGACAGGGGGCGAACACCGGGGAGCTGTTTTTT
CATSDRQGANTGELFF
>TRBJ1-5|TRBD1|-|TRBV18
TGTGCCAGCTCACGGGACAGGAGCAATCAGCCCCAGCATTTT
CASSRDRSNQPQHF
>TRBJ2-1|-|few|TRBV20-1
TGCAGTGGAAAACTGGGCAGCCTTCGCAATGAGCAGTTCTTC
CSGKLGSLRNEQFF